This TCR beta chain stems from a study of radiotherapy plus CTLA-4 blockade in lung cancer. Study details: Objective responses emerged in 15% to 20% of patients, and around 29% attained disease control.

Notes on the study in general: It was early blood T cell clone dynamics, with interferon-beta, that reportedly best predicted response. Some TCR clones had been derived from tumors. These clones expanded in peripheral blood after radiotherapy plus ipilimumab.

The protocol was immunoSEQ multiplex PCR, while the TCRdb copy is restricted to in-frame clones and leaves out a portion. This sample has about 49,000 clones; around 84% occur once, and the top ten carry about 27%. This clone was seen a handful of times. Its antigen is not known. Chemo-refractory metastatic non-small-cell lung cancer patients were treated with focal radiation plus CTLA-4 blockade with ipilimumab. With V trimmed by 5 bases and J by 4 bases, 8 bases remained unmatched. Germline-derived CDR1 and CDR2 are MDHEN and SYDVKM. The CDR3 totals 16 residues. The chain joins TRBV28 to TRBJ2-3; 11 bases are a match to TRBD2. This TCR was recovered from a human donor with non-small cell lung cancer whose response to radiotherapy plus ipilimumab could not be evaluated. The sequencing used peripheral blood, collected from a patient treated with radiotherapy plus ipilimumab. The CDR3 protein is CASSITSGSVPDTQYF. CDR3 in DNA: TGTGCCAGCAGTATCACTAGCGGGAGTGTCCCAGATACGCAGTATTTT.